These 27 T cell receptor beta chains came from one sample sequenced in a study of CD8+ T cells in alopecia areata (dated 2018 in TCRdb). In the paper's terms, the time point label means: baseline before oral tofacitinib. The library relied on the immunoSEQ multiplex PCR assay. For TCR sequencing, RNA was extracted from every sample and reverse transcribed into cDNA to serve as template. The source is immuneACCESS, and TCRdb retained only in-frame sequences with V and J called. Part of the clones is not carried over; for the studies checked, unresolved V genes explain less than half of this, and the remainder is unexplained. In this sample the table shows hundreds of thousands of clones, 67% of which occur a single time. The ten biggest clones cover around 1.2% of the sample. Specimen: CD4+ T cells sorted from blood, collected at week 0. The receptor source for this set is a human donor with alopecia areata.

CDR3 region: CATSGGEWGSQETQYF. In DNA form, the CDR3 reads TGTGCCACCTCGGGGGGGGAATGGGGTAGTCAAGAGACCCAGTACTTC. V usage is TRBV11-2 and J usage is TRBJ2-5; TRBD2 agrees at 8 bases. CDR3 length: 16 residues. Trimming at V came to 10 bases and at J to 2 bases, leaving 15 bases not matched to a gene. The V gene's germline CDR1 is SGHAT and CDR2 FQNNGV.

This chain joins TRBV11-1 and TRBJ1-2; a weak D match, TRBD1 (5 bases). Germline V lookup: CDR1 SGHAT, CDR2 FQDESV (reference sequence). Between the trimmed V and J ends, which lost 5 bases and 8 bases, there was a span of 12 bases. The CDR3 covers 12 residues. This CDR3 is CASSPQGEGYTF. The CDR3 nucleotides are TGTGCCAGCAGCCCTCAGGGAGAGGGCTACACCTTC.

The V call is TRBV30, the J call TRBJ1-3, with TRBD1 matching over 8 bases. The CDR3 has 15 amino acids. Germline assignment: CDR1 GTSNPN and CDR2 SVGIG (reference sequence). After removal of 2 bases from V and 3 bases from J, the junction contained 6 bases not matched to a gene. The CDR3 spells CAWSLTGAGGNTIYF. DNA for the CDR3: TGTGCCTGGAGTTTGACAGGGGCGGGTGGAAACACCATATATTTT.

The chain has TRBV10-3 and TRBJ2-7; 8 bases match TRBD2. This CDR3 is 13 amino acids long. The V gene end was trimmed by 9 bases and the J gene end by 2 bases; junction bases not matched to a gene: 6. Looked up from germline, CDR1 is ENHRY and CDR2 is SYGVKD. CDR3 in amino acids: CAMSGGIAYEQYF. The DNA of the CDR3 is TGTGCCATGAGCGGGGGTATAGCCTACGAGCAGTACTTC.

There are a few counts of this clone. CDR3 in DNA: TGCAGCGCACGGGACAGGGAAATGGAGACCCAGTACTTC. The encoded protein is CSARDREMETQYF. The V gene is TRBV29-1, the J gene TRBJ2-5, with 9 bases fitting TRBD1. The CDR3 runs 13 residues. Germline CDR1 and CDR2: SQVTM and ANQGSEA. V lost 7 bases and J lost 5; bases outside the gene matches: 8.

The chain links TRBV4-1 to TRBJ1-4; no definite D call. The CDR3 is made up of 15 amino acids. The ends were cut back, 1 base at V and 0 bases at J, with 6 bases in the middle. CDR1 is MGHRA and CDR2 is YSYEKL in the germline V gene. The CDR3: CASSQGHTTNEKLFF. The CDR3, as DNA: TGCGCCAGCAGCCAAGGACATACAACTAATGAAAAACTGTTTTTT.

The chain links TRBV19 to TRBJ1-1, with D perhaps TRBD1 (6 bases). The CDR3 spans 14 residues. Trimming removed 1 base from V and 5 bases from J, with 11 bases in between. CDR1 and CDR2 from the germline V gene are LNHDA and SQIVND (reference sequence). DNA of the CDR3: TGTGCCAGTAGTATAGTAGATGGACAGACTGAAGCTTTCTTT. This encodes CASSIVDGQTEAFF. The complete variable domain, with remaining parts taken from reference TRBV19 and TRBJ1-1, reads DGGITQSPKYLFRKEGQNVTLSCEQNLNHDAMYWYRQDPGQGLRLIYYSQIVNDFQKGDIAEGYSVSREKKESFPLTVTSAQKNPTAFYLCASSIVDGQTEAFFGQGTRLTVV.

This sequence joins TRBV15 and TRBJ1-2, with unresolved D. Trimming removed 0 bases at V and 4 bases at J, with 15 bases between. The CDR3 sequence is 16 residues long. The germline V gene encodes CDR1 LNHNV and CDR2 YYDKDF (reference sequence). The CDR3 bases are TGTGCCACCAGCAGAGATCGTGGGAGTACCTCCTATGGCTACACCTTC. Amino acids: CATSRDRGSTSYGYTF.

Only a few counts were recorded for this clone. The chain recombines TRBV29-1 with TRBJ2-5; D is unresolved. The CDR3 spans 12 residues. Trimming took 4 bases from V and 2 from J, leaving 8 bases between them. CDR1 SQVTM and CDR2 ANQGSEA come from the germline V gene. DNA for the CDR3: TGCAGCGTTGTCTGGTTACAAGAGACCCAGTACTTC. Amino acids: CSVVWLQETQYF.

The chain couples TRBV27 to TRBJ1-1; weak D call: TRBD1 (6 bases). V was shortened by 6 bases and J by 1 base, with 12 bases between the two germline ends. The V gene's germline CDR1 is MNHEY and CDR2 SMNVEV (reference sequence). The CDR3 contains 14 residues. The DNA of the CDR3 is TGTGCCAGCAGCTTGACAGGAGAGAACACTGAAGCTTTCTTT. Amino acids: CASSLTGENTEAFF.

The chain joins TRBV7-6 to TRBJ1-3; D not resolved. V shed 8 bases and J shed 2 bases, with 10 bases lying between them. The CDR3 runs 13 residues. From germline, CDR1 is SGHVS and CDR2 FNYEAQ. DNA of the CDR3: TGTGCCAGCCTATCAGGCGCTGGAAACACCATATATTTT. It specifies CASLSGAGNTIYF.

The chain employs TRBV30 and TRBJ2-1; 11 nucleotides align to TRBD2. Germline loops: CDR1 GTSNPN, CDR2 SVGIG (reference sequence). Losses at the gene ends were 4 bases for V and 13 bases for J; bases not matched to a gene: 12. The CDR3 runs 14 residues. The CDR3: CAWTSGGPVTLQFF. As DNA, the CDR3 is TGTGCCTGGACTAGCGGGGGGCCCGTAACCCTCCAGTTCTTC.

The chain has TRBV27 and TRBJ1-6; 8 nucleotides align to TRBD1. CDR3 length: 17 residues. V lost 5 bases, J lost 4 bases, and 10 bases stayed unmatched. Germline values: CDR1 MNHEY, CDR2 SMNVEV (reference sequence). The CDR3 DNA reads TGTGCCAGCAGTACCTGGACAGGGCTGGGGTATAATTCACCCCTCCACTTT. As protein: CASSTWTGLGYNSPLHF.

The gene calls are TRBV5-6 and TRBJ1-1, with D hard to call. Per the germline V gene, CDR1 is SGHDT and CDR2 is YYEEEE. The CDR3 extends over 13 amino acids. V gave up 3 bases and J gave up 3 bases, with 9 bases separating them. CDR3 bases: TGTGCCAGCAGCTGGGGAAGGGACACTGAAGCTTTCTTT. It encodes CASSWGRDTEAFF.

This clone was picked up a small number of times. The rearrangement joins TRBV10-3 to TRBJ1-1; tentatively, D is TRBD1 (5 bases). CDR3 length equals 14 residues. Trimming left V 7 bases short and J 3 bases short, with 15 bases between. The germline CDR1 and CDR2 sequences are ENHRY and SYGVKD. The CDR3 region is CAIKRDLGDTEAFF. As DNA, the CDR3 is TGTGCCATCAAACGGGACCTGGGGGACACTGAAGCTTTCTTT.

This clone showed up just a few times. The J gene is TRBJ2-7, the V gene TRBV6-1; the D is unclear. Germline CDR1 is MNHNS and CDR2 is SASEGT. Trimming removed 4 bases at V and 3 bases at J, with 10 bases between. The CDR3 is made up of 13 amino acids. The CDR3 is CASSAYLIYEQYF. DNA for the CDR3: TGTGCCAGCAGTGCTTATCTAATCTACGAGCAGTACTTC.

About this clone itself: Other DNA sequences in this specimen translate into the identical CDR3. This chain joins TRBV7-9 and TRBJ1-1; D is unresolved. V dropped 3 bases and J dropped 4 bases, with 3 bases sitting between them. The CDR3 contains 11 residues. Germline V gene lookup returns CDR1 SEHNR and CDR2 FQNEAQ (reference sequence). The CDR3 is CASSLGTEAFF. The CDR3 region has the DNA TGTGCCAGCAGCTTGGGCACTGAAGCTTTCTTT. Drawing the rest from reference TRBV7-9 and TRBJ1-1, the complete variable domain is DTGVSQNPRHKITKRGQNVTFRCDPISEHNRLYWYRQTLGQGPEFLTYFQNEAQLEKSRLLSDRFSAERPKGSFSTLEIQRTEQGDSAMYLCASSLGTEAFFGQGTRLTVV.

This clone was found a few times. The chain uses TRBV7-2 and TRBJ1-6; D not certain. CDR1 is SGHTA and CDR2 is FQGNSA in the germline V gene. Trimming left V 2 bases short and J 7 bases short, with 15 bases between. This CDR3 contains 16 residues. The CDR3 DNA sequence: TGTGCCAGCAGCTTAAGTCAGAGGGCTCCGAATTCACCCCTCCACTTT. Translated: CASSLSQRAPNSPLHF.

About this clone: It is likely a read error, because the conserved phenylalanine at the end of the CDR3 is missing. The DNA is omitted, as the CDR3 cannot be located on it reliably, and the CDR3 follows TCRdb's listing. V and J are TRBV30 and TRBJ1-2; whether TRBD1, the table's D call, matches the DNA was not checked. From its first to its last residue, the CDR3 has 11 amino acids. Germline loops: CDR1 GTSNPN, CDR2 SVGIG (reference sequence). CDR3 sequence: CAMEARGQHGL.

The chain uses TRBV29-1 and TRBJ2-1, with no clear D. The germline V and J ends were trimmed by 1 base and 1 base, with 8 bases remaining between them. Germline loops: CDR1 SQVTM, CDR2 ANQGSEA. This CDR3 has 14 amino acids. The CDR3, as DNA: TGCAGCGTTGAAGTTTTGGGGTCCTACAATGAGCAGTTCTTC. Its translation: CSVEVLGSYNEQFF.

V is TRBV7-2 and J is TRBJ1-6, with D possibly being TRBD1 (5 bases). V gave up 1 base and J gave up 10 bases, with 17 bases separating them. The CDR3 totals 16 residues. In germline, CDR1 is SGHTA, CDR2 FQGNSA. CDR3 in DNA: TGTGCCAGCAGCTTAGAATCGGGCAGGGTGAGATCACCCCTCCACTTT. Its translation is CASSLESGRVRSPLHF.

This clone has just one count. CDR3 DNA sequence: TGTGCCAGCAGCTTAGTAGGGACAGGGATGTACGAGCAGTACTTC. Translated: CASSLVGTGMYEQYF. J is TRBJ2-7 and V is TRBV11-2; TRBD1 matches at 9 bases. With V trimmed by 1 base and J by 4 bases, 5 bases remained unmatched. Germline V gene data show CDR1 as SGHAT and CDR2 as FQNNGV. The CDR3 is 15 amino acids.

The chain carries TRBV4-2 and TRBJ2-1; D is unresolved. The CDR3 extends over 13 amino acids. CDR1 LGHNA and CDR2 YNFKEQ come from the germline V gene. V lost 3 bases and J 10 bases, leaving 13 bases between the germline ends. The CDR3 bases are TGTGCCAGCAGCCATTATAAGGCTCTAGAGCAGTTCTTC. It codes for CASSHYKALEQFF.

The chain uses TRBV7-2 and TRBJ1-1, with unresolved D. V was trimmed by 3 bases and J by 5 bases, leaving 7 bases between them. This CDR3 is 12 amino acids long. Germline CDR1 reads SGHTA; CDR2 reads FQGNSA. The CDR3 protein is CASSFLGTEAFF. The CDR3 DNA follows: TGTGCCAGCAGCTTTCTGGGAACTGAAGCTTTCTTT.

The chain carries TRBV29-1 and TRBJ1-2, with D possibly TRBD1 on 5 matching bases. Germline V lookup: CDR1 SQVTM, CDR2 ANQGSEA. This CDR3 spans 13 amino acids. With 3 bases removed from V and 7 bases from J, the gap between germline ends came to 15 bases. CDR3 amino acids: CSVEIQGVLGYTF. The CDR3 bases are TGCAGCGTTGAGATCCAGGGCGTGCTTGGCTACACCTTC.

This clone has more than one count but fewer than ten. The rearrangement uses TRBV29-1 and TRBJ2-1; D is tentatively TRBD1 or TRBD2 (6 bases each). The length of the CDR3 is 14 residues. Looked up from germline, CDR1 is SQVTM and CDR2 is ANQGSEA. V was clipped by 7 bases and J by 0 bases, with 13 bases between them. The CDR3 DNA is TGCAGCGCCGAGGGGGGCTTCTCCTACAATGAGCAGTTCTTC. Encoded protein: CSAEGGFSYNEQFF.

This sequence joins TRBV30 and TRBJ1-5; D is ambiguous. The CDR3 spans 12 residues. The germline V and J ends were trimmed by 4 bases and 4 bases, with 8 bases remaining between them. Germline CDR1 reads GTSNPN; CDR2 reads SVGIG (reference sequence). CDR3 sequence reads: CAWNRPNQPQHF. CDR3 bases: TGTGCCTGGAATCGTCCAAATCAGCCCCAGCATTTT. The full variable domain, completed using reference TRBV30 and TRBJ1-5, is SQTIHQWPATLVQPVGSPLSLECTVEGTSNPNLYWYRQAAGRGLQLLFYSVGIGQISSEVPQNLSASRPQDRQFILSSKKLLLSDSGFYLCAWNRPNQPQHFGDGTRLSIL.